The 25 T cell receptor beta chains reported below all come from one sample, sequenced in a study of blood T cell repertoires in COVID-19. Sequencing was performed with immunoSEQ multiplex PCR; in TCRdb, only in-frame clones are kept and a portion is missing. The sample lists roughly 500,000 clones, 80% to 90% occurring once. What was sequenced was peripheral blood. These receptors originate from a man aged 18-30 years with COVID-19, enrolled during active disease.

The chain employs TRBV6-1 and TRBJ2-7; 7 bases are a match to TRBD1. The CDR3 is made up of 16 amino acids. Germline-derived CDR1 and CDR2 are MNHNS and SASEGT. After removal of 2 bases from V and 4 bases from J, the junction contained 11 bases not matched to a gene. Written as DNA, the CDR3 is TGTGCCAGCAGTGAATCCCGGACAGGCAAGGGATACGAGCAGTACTTC. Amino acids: CASSESRTGKGYEQYF.

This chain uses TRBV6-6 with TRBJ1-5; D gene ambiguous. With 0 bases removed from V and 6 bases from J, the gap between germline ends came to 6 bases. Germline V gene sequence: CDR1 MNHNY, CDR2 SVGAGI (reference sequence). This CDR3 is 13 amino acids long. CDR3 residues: CASSYSLIQPQHF. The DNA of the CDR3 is TGTGCCAGCAGTTACTCGCTAATTCAGCCCCAGCATTTT.

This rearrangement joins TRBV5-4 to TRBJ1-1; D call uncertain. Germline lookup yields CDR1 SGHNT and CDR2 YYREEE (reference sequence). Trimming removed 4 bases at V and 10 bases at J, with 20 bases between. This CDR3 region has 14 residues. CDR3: CASSLTGKNERAFF. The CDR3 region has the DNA TGTGCCAGCAGCCTTACCGGGAAGAACGAGCGAGCTTTCTTT.

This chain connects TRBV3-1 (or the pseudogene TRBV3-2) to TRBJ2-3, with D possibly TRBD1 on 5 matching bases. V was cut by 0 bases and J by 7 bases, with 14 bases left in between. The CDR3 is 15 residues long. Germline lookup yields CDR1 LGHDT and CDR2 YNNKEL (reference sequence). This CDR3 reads CASSQDGARTNTQYF. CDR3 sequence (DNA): TGTGCCAGCAGCCAAGATGGGGCCAGAACAAATACGCAGTATTTT.

In DNA, the CDR3 is TGCGCCAGCAGCCAAGAGGGCCCCGGGGGTGGGAGCAATCAGCCCCAGCATTTT. This translates into CASSQEGPGGGSNQPQHF. V usage is TRBV4-1 and J usage is TRBJ1-5; maybe TRBD1 (5 bases). Trimming took off 0 bases at V and 1 base at J, with 16 bases between the two ends. There are 18 residues in the CDR3. Germline loops: CDR1 MGHRA, CDR2 YSYEKL.

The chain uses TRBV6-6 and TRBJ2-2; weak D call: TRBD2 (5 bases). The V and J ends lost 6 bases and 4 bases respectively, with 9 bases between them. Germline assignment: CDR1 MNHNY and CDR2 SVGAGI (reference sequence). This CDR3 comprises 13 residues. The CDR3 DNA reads TGTGCCAGCAGCAGCGGCAGCACCGGGGAGCTGTTTTTT. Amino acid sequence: CASSSGSTGELFF.

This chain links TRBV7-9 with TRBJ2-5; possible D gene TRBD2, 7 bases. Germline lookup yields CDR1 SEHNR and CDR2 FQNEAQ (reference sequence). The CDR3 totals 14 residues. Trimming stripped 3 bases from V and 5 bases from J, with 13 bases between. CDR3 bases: TGTGCCAGCAGCTTGTCACAGGGAGGGGAGACCCAGTACTTC. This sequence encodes CASSLSQGGETQYF. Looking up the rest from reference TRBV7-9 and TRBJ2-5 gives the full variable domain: DTGVSQNPRHKITKRGQNVTFRCDPISEHNRLYWYRQTLGQGPEFLTYFQNEAQLEKSRLLSDRFSAERPKGSFSTLEIQRTEQGDSAMYLCASSLSQGGETQYFGPGTRLLVL.

The CDR3 DNA follows: TGTGCCAGCAGCCCGGGACAGGGGAAGGAGACCCAGTACTTC. Encoded protein: CASSPGQGKETQYF. The chain joins TRBV5-4 to TRBJ2-5; 10 bases are shared with TRBD1. Germline V gene data show CDR1 as SGHNT and CDR2 as YYREEE (reference sequence). CDR3 length equals 14 residues. V lost 4 bases to trimming and J lost 5 bases; unmatched junction nucleotides: 5.

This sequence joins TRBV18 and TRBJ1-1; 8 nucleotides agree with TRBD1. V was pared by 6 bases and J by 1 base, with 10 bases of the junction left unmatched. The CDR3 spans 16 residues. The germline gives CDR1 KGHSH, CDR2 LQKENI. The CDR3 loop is CASSEGTGGRNTEAFF. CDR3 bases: TGTGCCAGCTCGGAGGGGACAGGAGGGCGGAACACTGAAGCTTTCTTT. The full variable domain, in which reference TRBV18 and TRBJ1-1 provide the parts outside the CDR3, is NAGVMQNPRHLVRRRGQEARLRCSPMKGHSHVYWYRQLPEEGLKFMVYLQKENIIDESGMPKERFSAEFPKEGPSILRIQQVVRGDSAAYFCASSEGTGGRNTEAFFGQGTRLTVV.

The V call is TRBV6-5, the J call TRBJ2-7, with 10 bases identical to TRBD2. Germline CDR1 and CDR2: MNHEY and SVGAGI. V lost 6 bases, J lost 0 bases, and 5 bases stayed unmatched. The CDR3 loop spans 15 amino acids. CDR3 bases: TGTGCCAGCAGCATAACTAGCGGGGCCTCCTACGAGCAGTACTTC. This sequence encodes CASSITSGASYEQYF.

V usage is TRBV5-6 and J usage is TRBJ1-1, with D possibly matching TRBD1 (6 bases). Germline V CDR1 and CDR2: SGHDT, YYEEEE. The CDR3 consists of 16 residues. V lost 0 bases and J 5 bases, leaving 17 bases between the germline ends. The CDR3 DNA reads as TGTGCCAGCAGCTTGGAAGCGCACAGGGTCGGGACTGAAGCTTTCTTT. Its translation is CASSLEAHRVGTEAFF.

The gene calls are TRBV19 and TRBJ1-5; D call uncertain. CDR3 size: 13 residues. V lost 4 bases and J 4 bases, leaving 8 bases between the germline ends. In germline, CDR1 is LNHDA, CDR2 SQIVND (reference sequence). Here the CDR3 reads CASSNTGNQPQHF. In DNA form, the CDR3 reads TGTGCCAGTAGTAATACGGGGAATCAGCCCCAGCATTTT.

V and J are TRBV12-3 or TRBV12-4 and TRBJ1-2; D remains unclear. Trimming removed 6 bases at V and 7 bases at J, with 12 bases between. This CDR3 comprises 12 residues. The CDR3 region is CASSSRQGGYTF. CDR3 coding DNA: TGTGCCAGCAGCTCACGACAAGGTGGCTACACCTTC.

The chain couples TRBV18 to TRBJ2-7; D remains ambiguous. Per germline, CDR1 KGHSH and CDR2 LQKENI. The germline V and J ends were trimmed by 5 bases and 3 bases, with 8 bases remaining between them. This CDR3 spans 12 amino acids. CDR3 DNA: TGTGCCAGCTCATCAGACTTCTACGAGCAGTACTTC. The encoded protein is CASSSDFYEQYF. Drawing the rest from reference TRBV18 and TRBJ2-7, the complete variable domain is NAGVMQNPRHLVRRRGQEARLRCSPMKGHSHVYWYRQLPEEGLKFMVYLQKENIIDESGMPKERFSAEFPKEGPSILRIQQVVRGDSAAYFCASSSDFYEQYFGPGTRLTVT.

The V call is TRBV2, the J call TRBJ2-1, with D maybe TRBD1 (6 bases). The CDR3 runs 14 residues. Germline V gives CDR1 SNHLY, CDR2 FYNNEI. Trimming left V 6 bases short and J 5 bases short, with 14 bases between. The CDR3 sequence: CASRPGHWDNEQFF. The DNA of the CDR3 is TGTGCCAGCAGACCGGGACACTGGGACAATGAGCAGTTCTTC.

The CDR3 reads CASRLRTVSYNEQFF. The CDR3, as DNA: TGTGCCAGCAGGTTGCGGACAGTCTCCTACAATGAGCAGTTCTTC. The V gene is TRBV5-6, the J gene TRBJ2-1; possibly TRBD1 for D (6 bases). This CDR3 has 15 amino acids. Germline CDR1 is SGHDT and CDR2 is YYEEEE. Trimming stripped 5 bases from V and 0 bases from J, with 12 bases between.

CDR3 sequence: CASSYVEGTDTQYF. In DNA, the CDR3 is TGTGCCAGCAGCTACGTTGAGGGCACAGATACGCAGTATTTT. The rearrangement joins TRBV7-2 to TRBJ2-3; D ambiguous. Germline CDR1 reads SGHTA; CDR2 reads FQGNSA. The CDR3 covers 14 residues. V lost 4 bases, J lost 1 base, and 9 bases lay in between.

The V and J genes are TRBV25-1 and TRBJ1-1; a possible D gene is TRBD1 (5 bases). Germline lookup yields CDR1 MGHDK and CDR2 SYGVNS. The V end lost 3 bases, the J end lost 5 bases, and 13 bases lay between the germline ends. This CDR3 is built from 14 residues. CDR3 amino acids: CASSDHRRGTEAFF. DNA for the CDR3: TGTGCCAGCAGTGACCACCGCCGGGGGACTGAAGCTTTCTTT.

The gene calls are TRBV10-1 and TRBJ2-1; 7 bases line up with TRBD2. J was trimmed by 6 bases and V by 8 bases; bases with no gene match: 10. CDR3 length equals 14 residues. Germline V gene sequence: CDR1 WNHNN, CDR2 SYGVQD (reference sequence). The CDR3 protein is CASPEGGSTNEQFF. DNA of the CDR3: TGCGCCAGCCCGGAAGGCGGGAGTACCAATGAGCAGTTCTTC.

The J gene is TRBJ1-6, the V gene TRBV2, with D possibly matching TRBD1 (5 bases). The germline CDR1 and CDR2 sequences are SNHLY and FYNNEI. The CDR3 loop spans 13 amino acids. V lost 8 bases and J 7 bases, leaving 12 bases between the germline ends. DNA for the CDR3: TGTGCCAGCCTTGATACAGGAAATTCACCCCTCCACTTT. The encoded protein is CASLDTGNSPLHF.

The CDR3 reads CATGTGWNEQFF. The CDR3 bases are TGTGCCACCGGGACAGGGTGGAATGAGCAGTTCTTC. The V gene is TRBV24-1, the J gene TRBJ2-1; TRBD1 aligns across 9 bases. V shed 9 bases and J 7 bases; nucleotides not matched to a gene: 3. CDR3 length: 12 residues. The germline V gene encodes CDR1 KGHDR and CDR2 SFDVKD.

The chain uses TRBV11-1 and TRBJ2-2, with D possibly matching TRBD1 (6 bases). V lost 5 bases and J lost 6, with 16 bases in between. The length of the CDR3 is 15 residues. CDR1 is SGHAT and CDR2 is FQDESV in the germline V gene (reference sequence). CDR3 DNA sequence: TGTGCCAGCAGCCCTCGAGCCAGGGGCCCCGGGGAGCTGTTTTTT. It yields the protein CASSPRARGPGELFF. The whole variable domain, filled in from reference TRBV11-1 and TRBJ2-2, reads EAEVAQSPRYKITEKSQAVAFWCDPISGHATLYWYRQILGQGPELLVQFQDESVVDDSQLPKDRFSAERLKGVDSTLKIQPAELGDSAMYLCASSPRARGPGELFFGEGSRLTVL.

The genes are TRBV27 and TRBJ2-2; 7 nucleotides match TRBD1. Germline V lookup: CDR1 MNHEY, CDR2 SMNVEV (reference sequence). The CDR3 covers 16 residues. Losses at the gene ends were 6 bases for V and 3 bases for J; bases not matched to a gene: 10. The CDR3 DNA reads TGTGCCAGCAGGAATCAAGACAGGGAGTACACCGGGGAGCTGTTTTTT. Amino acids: CASRNQDREYTGELFF.

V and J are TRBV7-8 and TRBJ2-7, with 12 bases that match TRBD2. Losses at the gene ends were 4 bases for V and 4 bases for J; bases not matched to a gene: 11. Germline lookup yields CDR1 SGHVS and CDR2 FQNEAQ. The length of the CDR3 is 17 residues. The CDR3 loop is CASSSGALAGGTYEQYF. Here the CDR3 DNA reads TGTGCCAGCAGCTCAGGGGCTCTAGCGGGGGGGACTTACGAGCAGTACTTC.

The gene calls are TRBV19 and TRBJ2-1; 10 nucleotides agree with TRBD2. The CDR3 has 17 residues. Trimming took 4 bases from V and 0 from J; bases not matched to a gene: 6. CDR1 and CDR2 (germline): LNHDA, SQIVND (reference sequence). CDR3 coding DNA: TGTGCCAGTAGTACCTTAGCGGGAGGTAGCTCCTACAATGAGCAGTTCTTC. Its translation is CASSTLAGGSSYNEQFF.